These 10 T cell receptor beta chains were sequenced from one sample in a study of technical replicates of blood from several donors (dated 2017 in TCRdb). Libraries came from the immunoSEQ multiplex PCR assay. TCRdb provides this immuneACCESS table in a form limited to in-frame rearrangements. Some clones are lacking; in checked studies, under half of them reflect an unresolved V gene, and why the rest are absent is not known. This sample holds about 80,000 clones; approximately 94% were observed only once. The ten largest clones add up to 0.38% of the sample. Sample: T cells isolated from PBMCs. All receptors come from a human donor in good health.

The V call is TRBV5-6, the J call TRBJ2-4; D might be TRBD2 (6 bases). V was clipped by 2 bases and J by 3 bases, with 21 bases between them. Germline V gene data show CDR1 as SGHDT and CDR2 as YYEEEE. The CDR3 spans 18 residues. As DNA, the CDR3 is TGTGCCAGCAGCTTTAAGCGGGTGATCGGCGTGGGCAAAAACATTCAGTACTTC. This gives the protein CASSFKRVIGVGKNIQYF.

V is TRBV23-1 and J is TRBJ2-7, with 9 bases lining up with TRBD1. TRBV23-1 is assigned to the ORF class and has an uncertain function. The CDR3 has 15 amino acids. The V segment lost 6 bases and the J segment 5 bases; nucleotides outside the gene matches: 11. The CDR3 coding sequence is TGCGCCAGCAGCTACCTCTCGGACAGGGGCCACGAGCAGTACTTC. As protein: CASSYLSDRGHEQYF.

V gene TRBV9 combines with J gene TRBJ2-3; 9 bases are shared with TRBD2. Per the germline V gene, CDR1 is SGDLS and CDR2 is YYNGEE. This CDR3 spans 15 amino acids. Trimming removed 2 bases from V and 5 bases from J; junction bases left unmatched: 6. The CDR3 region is CASSVWREGQDTQYF. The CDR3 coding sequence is TGTGCCAGCAGCGTCTGGCGGGAGGGCCAAGATACGCAGTATTTT.

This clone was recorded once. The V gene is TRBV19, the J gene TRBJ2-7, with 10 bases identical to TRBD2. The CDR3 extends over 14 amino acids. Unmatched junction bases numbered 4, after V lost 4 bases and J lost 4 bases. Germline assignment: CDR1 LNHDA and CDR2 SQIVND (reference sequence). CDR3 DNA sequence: TGTGCCAGTAGTACTAGCGGGAGTGTATACGAGCAGTACTTC. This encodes CASSTSGSVYEQYF.

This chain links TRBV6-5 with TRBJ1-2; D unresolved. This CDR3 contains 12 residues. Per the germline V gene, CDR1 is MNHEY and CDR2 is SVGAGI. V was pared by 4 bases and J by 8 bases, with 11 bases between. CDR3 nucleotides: TGTGCCAGCAGTTCCGAGGGTGGGGGCTACACCTTC. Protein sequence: CASSSEGGGYTF.

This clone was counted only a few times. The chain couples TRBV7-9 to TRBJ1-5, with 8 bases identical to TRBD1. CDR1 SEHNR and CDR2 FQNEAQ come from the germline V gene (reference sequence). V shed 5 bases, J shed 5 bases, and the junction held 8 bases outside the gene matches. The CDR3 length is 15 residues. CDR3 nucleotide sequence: TGTGCCAGCAGCACCGGGACAGGTAGACATCAGCCCCAGCATTTT. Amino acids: CASSTGTGRHQPQHF. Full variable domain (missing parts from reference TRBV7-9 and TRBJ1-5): DTGVSQNPRHKITKRGQNVTFRCDPISEHNRLYWYRQTLGQGPEFLTYFQNEAQLEKSRLLSDRFSAERPKGSFSTLEIQRTEQGDSAMYLCASSTGTGRHQPQHFGDGTRLSIL.

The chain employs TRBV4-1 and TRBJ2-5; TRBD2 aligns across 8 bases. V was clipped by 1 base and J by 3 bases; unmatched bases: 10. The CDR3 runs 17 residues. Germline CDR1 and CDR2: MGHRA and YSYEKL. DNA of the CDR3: TGCGCCAGCAGCCAAGTTCAGCGGGAGATTAGGAAAGAGACCCAGTACTTC. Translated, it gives CASSQVQREIRKETQYF.

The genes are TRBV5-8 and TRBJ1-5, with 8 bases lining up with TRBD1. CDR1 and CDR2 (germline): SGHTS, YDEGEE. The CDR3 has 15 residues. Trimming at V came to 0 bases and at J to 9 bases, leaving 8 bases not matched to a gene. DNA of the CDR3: TGTGCCAGCAGCTTGGGGACAGGGTCGGTCGGGCCCCAGCATTTT. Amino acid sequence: CASSLGTGSVGPQHF.

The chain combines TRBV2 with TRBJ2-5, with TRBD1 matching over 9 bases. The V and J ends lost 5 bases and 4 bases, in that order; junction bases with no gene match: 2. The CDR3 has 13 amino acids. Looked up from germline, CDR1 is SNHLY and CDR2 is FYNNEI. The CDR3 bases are TGTGCCAGCAGTTGGGACAGGGCAGAGACCCAGTACTTC. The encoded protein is CASSWDRAETQYF.

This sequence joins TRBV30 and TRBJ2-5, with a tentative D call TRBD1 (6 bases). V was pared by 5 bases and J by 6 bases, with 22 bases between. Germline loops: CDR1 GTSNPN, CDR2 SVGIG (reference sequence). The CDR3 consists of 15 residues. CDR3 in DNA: TGTGCCTGGTCTCGTTGGGACATTCGGCTCAAGACCCAGTACTTC. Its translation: CAWSRWDIRLKTQYF.